These T cell receptor beta chains were read from a single sample in a study of regulatory T cells in long-lasting Graves disease. TCRdb re-called the multiplex PCR reads through MiXCR, storing one row per CDR3 protein. The sample shows about 440,000 distinct CDR3 sequences, around 17% of them seen only once. The same specimen was also included in a second study, on T cells in Graves' hyperthyroidism and ophthalmopathy.

Sequenced here: peripheral blood mononuclear cells (PBMCs), sampled at new diagnosis, from a patient treated with antithyroid drugs. These TCRs come from a woman aged 25 to 39 with Graves disease. The CDR3 runs from the conserved cysteine through the conserved F or W. The D gene is left open where the match is weak. Not all rows give a size; the values are once, few, many and, for expanded clones, a class.

CDR3	DNA	D	V	J	size
CASSQETANVLTF	TGTGCCAGCAGCCAAGAGACCGCCAACGTCCTGACTTTC	.	TRBV3-1	TRBJ2-6	.
CSAAKGGGLTDTQYF	TGCAGTGCCGCGAAGGGGGGAGGGTTAACAGATACGCAGTATTTT	.	TRBV20-1	TRBJ2-3	many
CASSPGPVYEQYF	TGTGCCAGCAGCCCGGGACCGGTCTACGAGCAGTACTTC	.	TRBV5-6	TRBJ2-7	many
CASFSVRTGQETQYF	TGTGCCAGCTTTAGCGTTCGAACGGGGCAAGAGACCCAGTACTTC	.	TRBV7-9	TRBJ2-5	many
CASSHQGEETQYF	TGTGCCAGCAGCCACCAGGGGGAAGAGACCCAGTACTTC	TRBD1	TRBV4-2	TRBJ2-5	many
CASSLGHNTGELFF	TGTGCCAGCAGTCTTGGACATAACACCGGGGAGCTGTTTTTT	.	TRBV28	TRBJ2-2	few
CASSGRRWSYGYTF	TGTGCCAGCAGTGGGCGTCGCTGGTCCTATGGCTACACCTTC	.	TRBV2	TRBJ1-2	many
CASSEGGQGTQYF	TGCGCCAGCAGTGAGGGGGGACAGGGGACCCAGTACTTC	TRBD1	TRBV10-1	TRBJ2-5	few
CASSAGGGGYSPLHF	TGTGCCAGCAGCGCCGGTGGGGGGGGATATTCACCCCTCCACTTT	.	TRBV9	TRBJ1-6	.
CAGGQWDRGSYEQYF	TGTGCCGGAGGTCAATGGGACAGGGGTTCCTACGAGCAGTACTTC	TRBD1	TRBV2	TRBJ2-7	many
CASRRIGGSNQPQHF	TGTGCCAGCAGGAGGATAGGGGGAAGCAATCAGCCCCAGCATTTT	.	TRBV27	TRBJ1-5	.
CASSLVGQMVVGYTF	TGTGCCAGCAGCTTGGTTGGACAAATGGTTGTTGGCTACACCTTC	.	TRBV5-6	TRBJ1-2	few
CASSENGANVLTF	TGTGCCAGCAGCGAAAATGGGGCCAACGTCCTGACTTTC	.	TRBV28	TRBJ2-6	many
CASTADFSSYNEQFF	TGTGCCAGCACCGCGGACTTTAGCTCCTACAATGAGCAGTTCTTC	.	TRBV11-2	TRBJ2-1	many
CSVRKDYNEQFF	TGCAGCGTTAGGAAGGACTACAATGAGCAGTTCTTC	.	TRBV29-1	TRBJ2-1	many
CASSLGYRGPYEQYF	TGTGCCAGCAGCTTGGGCTACAGGGGGCCCTACGAGCAGTACTTC	TRBD1	TRBV5-6	TRBJ2-7	many
CASTPGTGNEQFF	TGTGCCAGCACCCCAGGGACAGGCAATGAGCAGTTCTTC	TRBD1	TRBV7-3	TRBJ2-1	many
CASTNRDRGYNEQFF	TGTGCCAGCACCAACCGGGACAGGGGTTACAATGAGCAGTTCTTC	TRBD1	TRBV7-2	TRBJ2-1	many
CASSQGTSWGTDTQYF	TGTGCCAGCAGCCAAGGGACTAGCTGGGGGACAGATACGCAGTATTTT	TRBD2	TRBV3-1	TRBJ2-3	many
CASSQVPGGRQETQYF	TGCGCCAGCAGCCAAGTTCCAGGGGGGAGACAAGAGACCCAGTACTTC	.	TRBV4-3	TRBJ2-5	.
CASSSYPGRGLAGGLSYEQYF	TGTGCCAGCAGTTCCTATCCGGGAAGAGGACTAGCGGGAGGCTTGAGCTACGAGCAGTACTTC	TRBD2	TRBV28	TRBJ2-7	few
CASSLRTIGFDQGTGELFF	TGTGCCAGCAGCTTGCGGACAATAGGCTTTGACCAGGGCACCGGGGAGCTGTTTTTT	.	TRBV7-8	TRBJ2-2	many
CSARDRANYGYTF	TGCAGTGCTAGAGATCGGGCTAACTATGGCTACACCTTC	.	TRBV20-1	TRBJ1-2	.
CSARAKGRLAGDTGELFF	TGCAGTGCTAGGGCGAAAGGCCGACTAGCGGGAGACACCGGGGAGCTGTTTTTT	TRBD2	TRBV20-1	TRBJ2-2	many
CASSLSGVRNGELFF	TGCGCCAGCAGCTTGAGCGGGGTCAGAAACGGGGAGCTGTTTTTT	TRBD2	TRBV5-1	TRBJ2-2	many
CASSEAGGQGNEQFF	TGTGCCAGCAGTGAAGCGGGGGGACAGGGAAATGAGCAGTTCTTC	TRBD1	TRBV6-1	TRBJ2-1	many
CASSQGEAGELFF	TGTGCCAGCAGCCAAGGGGAGGCGGGGGAGCTGTTTTTT	.	TRBV7-2	TRBJ2-2	many
CASSHRSTDTQYF	TGTGCCAGCAGCCACCGAAGCACAGATACGCAGTATTTT	.	TRBV11-2	TRBJ2-3	few
CSARRALHRGTQYF	TGCAGTGCTAGACGGGCCCTTCACAGGGGTACGCAGTATTTT	TRBD1	TRBV20-1	TRBJ2-3	many
CAWRGSRGSSYNEQFF	TGTGCCTGGAGGGGATCTAGAGGTTCCTCCTACAATGAGCAGTTCTTC	.	TRBV30	TRBJ2-1	many
CASSLGTQSAQHF	TGTGCCAGCAGCCTAGGTACCCAATCAGCCCAGCATTTT	.	TRBV3-1	TRBJ1-5	many
CASSQDDSGRMYNEQFF	TGTGCCAGCAGCCAAGATGATAGCGGGAGGATGTACAATGAGCAGTTCTTC	TRBD2	TRBV3-1	TRBJ2-1	many
CASSFFGSVNEQFF	TGTGCCAGCAGCTTCTTTGGGTCGGTCAATGAGCAGTTCTTC	.	TRBV11-3	TRBJ2-1	many
CASSSYGTVDNEQFF	TGCGCCAGCAGCTCATACGGGACCGTAGACAATGAGCAGTTCTTC	.	TRBV5-1	TRBJ2-1	many
CAWSNRPGRHQETQYF	TGTGCCTGGAGTAATAGACCGGGACGGCACCAAGAGACCCAGTACTTC	.	TRBV30	TRBJ2-5	many
CASADRGRFETQYF	TGTGCCAGCGCCGACAGGGGGCGCTTTGAGACCCAGTACTTC	TRBD1	TRBV12-3/TRBV12-4	TRBJ2-5	many
CASSRRDGSSYEQYF	TGCGCCAGCAGCCGACGGGACGGAAGCTCCTACGAGCAGTACTTC	.	TRBV4-1	TRBJ2-7	few
CASSFARDSGYEQYF	TGCGCCAGCAGCTTCGCCCGCGACAGTGGATACGAGCAGTACTTC	.	TRBV5-1	TRBJ2-7	.
CASGRTPNTEAFF	TGTGCCAGCGGGAGGACTCCAAACACTGAAGCTTTCTTT	.	TRBV2	TRBJ1-1	many
CASSMGLAETQYF	TGTGCCAGCAGCATGGGACTAGCGGAGACCCAGTACTTC	TRBD2	TRBV2	TRBJ2-5	many
CASSYSRPQEEQYF	TGTGCCAGCAGTTACTCGCGTCCCCAAGAAGAGCAGTACTTC	.	TRBV6-2/TRBV6-3	TRBJ2-7	few
CASSFLAGELEYNEQFF	TGTGCCAGCAGTTTTTTAGCGGGAGAACTAGAATACAATGAGCAGTTCTTC	TRBD2	TRBV12-3/TRBV12-4	TRBJ2-1	many
CASSYTDRGTGELFF	TGTGCCAGCAGTTACACTGATAGGGGCACCGGGGAGCTGTTTTTT	.	TRBV6-5	TRBJ2-2	.
CATSPGRDYGYTF	TGTGCCACCAGCCCGGGACGGGACTATGGCTACACCTTC	.	TRBV24-1	TRBJ1-2	many
CASSKGVSGSTDTQYF	TGTGCCAGCAGCAAAGGGGTCAGCGGGAGTACAGATACGCAGTATTTT	TRBD2	TRBV7-6	TRBJ2-3	.
CASTNSGETYEQYF	TGTGCCAGCACGAACAGCGGGGAGACCTACGAGCAGTACTTC	TRBD2	TRBV5-6	TRBJ2-7	few
CASKGDRYGYTF	TGTGCCAGCAAGGGGGACAGGTATGGCTACACCTTC	TRBD1	TRBV2	TRBJ1-2	.
CASSLKSGSGGSSYNEQFF	TGTGCCAGCTCACTCAAGAGTGGTAGCGGGGGAAGCTCCTACAATGAGCAGTTCTTC	TRBD2	TRBV18	TRBJ2-1	many
CASTQVQGVNSPLHF	TGTGCCAGCACCCAGGTGCAAGGGGTGAATTCACCCCTCCACTTT	.	TRBV27	TRBJ1-6	many
CATSDSASGREYTQYF	TGTGCCACCAGTGATTCGGCTAGCGGGAGAGAGTATACGCAGTATTTT	TRBD2	TRBV24-1	TRBJ2-3	few
CASSPSPGTGTRGTQYF	TGCGCCAGCAGCCCAAGCCCGGGGACAGGGACCAGGGGGACCCAGTACTTC	TRBD1	TRBV5-1	TRBJ2-5	.
CASSDGAYRTDTQYF	TGTGCCAGCAGTGACGGCGCCTACCGCACAGATACGCAGTATTTT	.	TRBV6-1	TRBJ2-3	many
CASSLQATSGKYEQYF	TGTGCCAGCTCACTCCAAGCGACTAGCGGGAAATACGAGCAGTACTTC	TRBD2	TRBV18	TRBJ2-7	many
CASSNFAQGMISSTDTQYF	TGTGCCAGCTCGAACTTCGCACAGGGGATGATATCTAGCACAGATACGCAGTATTTT	TRBD1	TRBV18	TRBJ2-3	.
CAWSVGDPILYGYTF	TGTGCCTGGAGTGTGGGGGATCCGATTCTCTATGGCTACACCTTC	.	TRBV30	TRBJ1-2	many